This T cell receptor beta chain was sequenced during a study of T-cell memory formation after mild COVID-19. The overall study: TCR clusters showed largely donor specificity. Overall study findings and caveats: Contracting clones, day 15 to 85, had balanced CD4/CD8, and later expanders favored CD4+.

From the 5' RACE reads, TCRdb called clonotypes with MiXCR, one entry per CDR3 protein. The data show hundreds of thousands of distinct CDR3 sequences, with approximately 18% seen just once and over 9% held by the top ten. In this sample, this clonotype turned up a few times. Its antigen is as yet unknown. CDR1 and CDR2 from the germline V gene are SGHAT and FQNNGV. Trimming left V 7 bases short and J 4 bases short, with 14 bases between. The CDR3 sequence is 14 residues long. This chain connects TRBV11-2 to TRBJ1-3, with D tentatively TRBD1 (6 bases). The clonotype was recovered from an adult woman who had mild COVID-19 (a few samples of this study predate the infection). Cell type and time point are not known. Sequenced: PBMCs or a T cell subset sorted from them (not recorded which). The CDR3 is CASTPRGSGNTIYF. CDR3 bases: TGTGCCAGCACACCGAGGGGGTCCGGAAACACCATATATTTT.